This T cell receptor beta chain emerged from a study of blood T cell repertoires in COVID-19. Germline V lookup: CDR1 MDHEN, CDR2 SYDVKM. The ends were cut back, 5 bases at V and 3 bases at J, with 16 bases in the middle. CDR3 length equals 15 residues. Here immunoSEQ multiplex PCR was the method, and the copy in TCRdb shows in-frame clones only, minus some. The data show about 140,000 clones, about 81% seen once. The sample holds a few counts of this clone. The sample comprised peripheral blood. The chain carries TRBV28 and TRBJ1-1; D might be TRBD1 (6 bases). The TCR originated in a woman older than 75 with acute or convalescent COVID-19. CDR3 sequence: CASSIEDSRYTEAFF. The CDR3 nucleotides are TGTGCCAGCAGTATAGAGGACAGCAGATACACTGAAGCTTTCTTT.